Following are 5 T cell receptor beta chains from one sample sequenced in a study of T cell responses to AZD1222 COVID-19 vaccine. Data came from immunoSEQ multiplex PCR; TCRdb stores just in-frame clones and leaves some out. The table records 150,000 to 200,000 clones, about nine tenths of them present only once. The sample was peripheral blood, taken on day 0 of AZD1222 vaccination. Receptor source: an adult in good health.

CDR3 loop: CASSQDTYNSPLHF. CDR3 nucleotides: TGTGCCAGCAGCCAGGATACCTATAATTCACCCCTCCACTTT. The chain combines TRBV3-1 (or the pseudogene TRBV3-2) with TRBJ1-6; D unclear. With 3 bases removed from V and 2 bases from J, the gap between germline ends came to 5 bases. The CDR3 contains 14 residues. CDR1 is LGHDT and CDR2 is YNNKEL in the germline V gene (reference sequence).

V and J are TRBV15 and TRBJ2-2; the match to TRBD1 covers 9 bases. From germline, CDR1 is LNHNV and CDR2 YYDKDF (reference sequence). The CDR3 covers 17 residues. After removal of 1 base from V and 1 base from J, the junction contained 4 bases not matched to a gene. CDR3 nucleotide sequence: TGTGCCACCAGCAGAGTTGGACAGGGGTGGAACACCGGGGAGCTGTTTTTT. Protein: CATSRVGQGWNTGELFF.

The chain employs TRBV15 and TRBJ2-2; D gene ambiguous. Trimming removed 6 bases at V and 5 bases at J, with 7 bases between. This CDR3 is 12 amino acids long. Germline CDR1 and CDR2: LNHNV and YYDKDF (reference sequence). The CDR3, as DNA: TGTGCCACCAGAGAGACGACCGGGGAGCTGTTTTTT. It encodes CATRETTGELFF.

The chain carries TRBV28 and TRBJ1-5; tentative D call: TRBD1 (6 bases). V was pared by 5 bases and J by 1 base, with 15 bases between. The germline CDR1 and CDR2 sequences are MDHEN and SYDVKM. This CDR3 region has 16 residues. CDR3: CASSRVGGMSNQPQHF. The CDR3 nucleotides read TGTGCCAGCAGTCGAGTAGGGGGGATGAGCAATCAGCCCCAGCATTTT.

The CDR3 here is CAISGAADIHEQYF. The DNA for the CDR3 is TGTGCCATCAGTGGGGCCGCGGATATCCACGAGCAGTACTTC. The gene calls are TRBV10-3 and TRBJ2-7; D is uncertain. The V gene lost 4 bases and the J gene lost 5 bases, with 15 bases spanning the gap. Germline V lookup: CDR1 ENHRY, CDR2 SYGVKD. CDR3 length: 14 residues.